One and the same sample provided the 10 T cell receptor beta chains below, sequenced in a study of CD8+CD57+ T cells in acquired aplastic anemia. The use of genomic DNA as template underpinned the TCR beta VDJ and CDR3 profiling. TCRdb itself ran the reads through MiXCR, one entry per CDR3 protein. This sample has 450,000 to 600,000 distinct CDR3 sequences, with about a third found just once. CD8+CD57+ cell expansion had been shown by flow cytometry in patients chosen for sequencing. What was sequenced was sorted CD4+, CD8+, or CD8+CD57+ T cells (not recorded which) from PBMCs. Receptors originate from a human donor with aplastic anemia.

This clonotype has more than one count but fewer than ten. V and J are TRBV30 and TRBJ2-7; maybe TRBD2 (6 bases). The germline CDR1 and CDR2 sequences are GTSNPN and SVGIG (reference sequence). V was trimmed by 6 bases and J by 0 bases, leaving 15 bases between them. The CDR3 is 14 residues long. The CDR3 bases are TGTGCCTGTACTTCTATCGGGAGCTCCTACGAGCAGTACTTC. This gives the protein CACTSIGSSYEQYF.

In the case of this clonotype: Given a much more abundant clone one base away, this may be a read error. This sequence joins TRBV2 and TRBJ1-2; 8 bases agree with TRBD1. With 4 bases clipped from V and 5 bases from J, the junction kept 6 bases outside the gene matches. CDR3 size: 14 residues. CDR1 is SNHLY, CDR2 FYNNEI, per germline. The CDR3 sequence: CASSGVGQGYGYTF. The CDR3 DNA is TGTGCCAGCAGTGGAGTCGGACAGGGATATGGCTACACCTTC.

The chain joins TRBV9 to TRBJ2-7; D uncertain. V gave up 3 bases and J gave up 6 bases, with 16 bases separating them. The CDR3 contains 14 residues. Germline V lookup: CDR1 SGDLS, CDR2 YYNGEE. In nucleotides, the CDR3 is TGTGCCAGCAGCGCCGGAGACGCCAGTAGCGAGCAGTACTTC. It specifies CASSAGDASSEQYF.

Many counts were recorded for this clonotype. CDR3 sequence (DNA): TGTGCCAGCAGCTCGCGGGCAGGGTTAACGGTATCTGGAAACACCATATATTTT. Translation: CASSSRAGLTVSGNTIYF. The rearrangement joins TRBV7-6 to TRBJ1-3; tentative D call: TRBD1 (5 bases). Trimming pared 4 bases from V and 1 base from J, leaving 20 bases between. This CDR3 comprises 18 residues. Per the germline V gene, CDR1 is SGHVS and CDR2 is FNYEAQ.

The sample holds many counts of this clonotype. The DNA of the CDR3 is TGTGCCAGCAGCCCGGGACAGAACTACGAGCAGTACTTC. Translation gives CASSPGQNYEQYF. The rearrangement links TRBV6-1 to TRBJ2-7; 7 bases fit TRBD1. Unmatched junction bases numbered 5, after V lost 6 bases and J lost 3 bases. The germline V gene encodes CDR1 MNHNS and CDR2 SASEGT. This CDR3 is 13 amino acids long.

In this sample, this clonotype turned up a few times. This chain links TRBV20-1 with TRBJ2-3, with 9 bases aligning to TRBD1. The CDR3 loop spans 14 amino acids. Losses at the gene ends were 2 bases for V and 6 bases for J; bases not matched to a gene: 6. The germline gives CDR1 DFQATT, CDR2 SNEGSKA (reference sequence). Written as DNA, the CDR3 is TGCAGTGCTAGACCACAGGGGGCGGCTGATACGCAGTATTTT. As protein: CSARPQGAADTQYF.

This clonotype has just a few counts. J is TRBJ2-2 and V is TRBV5-1; 14 bases agree with TRBD2. V trimming: 4 bases; J trimming: 3 bases; junction bases outside the gene matches: 8. CDR1 is SGHRS and CDR2 is YFSETQ in the germline V gene. The CDR3 sequence is 18 residues long. This CDR3 reads CASSGSGTSGGHTGELFF. The CDR3 DNA reads TGCGCCAGCAGCGGATCCGGGACTAGCGGGGGACACACCGGGGAGCTGTTTTTT.

This clonotype was seen at least ten times. This chain uses TRBV14 with TRBJ1-2, with D unclear. V was trimmed by 1 base and J by 4 bases, leaving 10 bases between them. The CDR3 has 14 amino acids. Germline-derived CDR1 and CDR2 are SGHDN and FVKESK. CDR3 DNA sequence: TGTGCCAGCAGCCAAGTCAGTCAGCTCTATGGCTACACCTTC. Protein sequence: CASSQVSQLYGYTF.

The gene calls are TRBV20-1 and TRBJ2-1, with 9 nucleotides matching TRBD2. Germline CDR1 is DFQATT and CDR2 is SNEGSKA (reference sequence). V dropped 6 bases and J dropped 6; count of bases not matched to a gene: 9. The length of the CDR3 is 14 residues. The CDR3 loop is CSAASGAGGNEQFF. The CDR3 DNA is TGCAGTGCCGCCAGTGGAGCGGGGGGCAATGAGCAGTTCTTC.

This clonotype occurred many times. The V and J genes are TRBV7-2 and TRBJ2-7, with a possible D match to TRBD1 (6 bases). Germline lookup yields CDR1 SGHTA and CDR2 FQGNSA. This CDR3 has 13 residues. The ends were cut back, 5 bases at V and 5 bases at J, with 13 bases in the middle. The CDR3 sequence: CASSLQGYHEQYF. The CDR3 region has the DNA TGTGCCAGCAGCCTACAGGGATACCACGAGCAGTACTTC.